A selection of T cell receptor beta chains follows, all from one sample in a study of patients and donors after allogeneic stem cell transplantation. TCRdb called the RT-PCR reads again in MiXCR, with one record for every CDR3 protein. Among about a million distinct CDR3 sequences listed, 15% to 20% were seen once. Sequenced: blood, either unsorted or a sorted T cell fraction (not recorded which). The receptors come from a human donor who was either an allogeneic HSCT recipient or a stem cell or donor lymphocyte infusion donor (not recorded which). It is not recorded whose cells these are; they may come from a transplant donor. Each CDR3 is given without its conserved first and last residue. D genes are given only for firm matches. Clone size, where shown, is once, few, many, or a class for clones that have expanded.

D gene: -; CDR3 length: 9; clone size: -; V gene: TRBV20-1; J gene: TRBJ2-7; CDR3 protein: SATSRDEQY
D gene: TRBD1; CDR3 length: 13; clone size: few; V gene: TRBV12-3/TRBV12-4; J gene: TRBJ2-7; CDR3 protein: ASSPGQGGVGEQY
D gene: TRBD2; CDR3 length: 14; clone size: -; V gene: TRBV5-1; J gene: TRBJ2-3; CDR3 protein: ASSLRVAGESDTQY
D gene: -; CDR3 length: 13; clone size: -; V gene: TRBV7-9; J gene: TRBJ1-2; CDR3 protein: ASSRLWGTGYGYT
D gene: -; CDR3 length: 13; clone size: few; V gene: TRBV4-2; J gene: TRBJ1-3; CDR3 protein: ASSVTGTSGNTIY
D gene: -; CDR3 length: 11; clone size: few; V gene: TRBV27; J gene: TRBJ1-1; CDR3 protein: ASSLSGRTLAF
D gene: TRBD1; CDR3 length: 16; clone size: few; V gene: TRBV18; J gene: TRBJ2-5; CDR3 protein: ASSPIDWDSIIQETQY
D gene: TRBD2; CDR3 length: 14; clone size: few; V gene: TRBV20-1; J gene: TRBJ2-7; CDR3 protein: SARDRLAGDSYEQY
D gene: -; CDR3 length: 14; clone size: few; V gene: TRBV6-5; J gene: TRBJ2-3; CDR3 protein: ASSYSAGRRGDTQY
D gene: -; CDR3 length: 11; clone size: -; V gene: TRBV7-3; J gene: TRBJ2-3; CDR3 protein: ASSSYSEDTQY
D gene: -; CDR3 length: 13; clone size: -; V gene: TRBV9; J gene: TRBJ2-6; CDR3 protein: ASSDGGPGANVLT
D gene: TRBD1; CDR3 length: 10; clone size: -; V gene: TRBV5-6; J gene: TRBJ1-2; CDR3 protein: ASSPPGQGYT
D gene: TRBD2; CDR3 length: 13; clone size: few; V gene: TRBV6-1; J gene: TRBJ2-3; CDR3 protein: ASFPGLAGADTQY
D gene: -; CDR3 length: 14; clone size: -; V gene: TRBV30; J gene: TRBJ2-2; CDR3 protein: AWSVRGQGNTGELF
D gene: -; CDR3 length: 12; clone size: -; V gene: TRBV7-2; J gene: TRBJ1-1; CDR3 protein: ASSPESGGTEAF
D gene: -; CDR3 length: 10; clone size: -; V gene: TRBV12-3/TRBV12-4; J gene: TRBJ2-5; CDR3 protein: ASTNPPGTQY
D gene: -; CDR3 length: 12; clone size: few; V gene: TRBV28; J gene: TRBJ1-1; CDR3 protein: ASSFGERRNEAF
D gene: -; CDR3 length: 10; clone size: -; V gene: TRBV29-1; J gene: TRBJ2-1; CDR3 protein: SVDSGGTEQF
D gene: TRBD1; CDR3 length: 14; clone size: -; V gene: TRBV3-1; J gene: TRBJ1-5; CDR3 protein: ASSSGTGGVNQPQH
D gene: -; CDR3 length: 9; clone size: -; V gene: TRBV29-1; J gene: TRBJ2-7; CDR3 protein: SADQGHEQY
D gene: -; CDR3 length: 12; clone size: -; V gene: TRBV14; J gene: TRBJ2-1; CDR3 protein: ASSLGLPNNEQF
D gene: -; CDR3 length: 13; clone size: few; V gene: TRBV20-1; J gene: TRBJ1-6; CDR3 protein: SARFDKGWDSPLH
D gene: -; CDR3 length: 11; clone size: -; V gene: TRBV3-1; J gene: TRBJ2-7; CDR3 protein: ASSQVISREQY
D gene: TRBD1; CDR3 length: 13; clone size: -; V gene: TRBV9; J gene: TRBJ1-6; CDR3 protein: ASSGQGEGNSPLH
D gene: TRBD1; CDR3 length: 14; clone size: few; V gene: TRBV5-6; J gene: TRBJ1-5; CDR3 protein: ASSLNRGRGNQPQH
D gene: -; CDR3 length: 13; clone size: few; V gene: TRBV4-1; J gene: TRBJ1-6; CDR3 protein: ASSQLGGRNSPLH
D gene: TRBD1; CDR3 length: 11; clone size: -; V gene: TRBV9; J gene: TRBJ1-6; CDR3 protein: ASSDPGGSPLH
D gene: -; CDR3 length: 11; clone size: -; V gene: TRBV5-1; J gene: TRBJ2-3; CDR3 protein: ASSSLLGDTQY
D gene: -; CDR3 length: 15; clone size: few; V gene: TRBV7-2; J gene: TRBJ2-1; CDR3 protein: ASSLRMTGPSYNEQF